The 24 T cell receptor beta chains below come from one sample, sequenced in a study of T cell changes during pregnancy in multiple sclerosis. Sequenced by immunoSEQ multiplex PCR; TCRdb stores in-frame clones only, minus some. The data show roughly 30,000 clones, approximately 91% seen once. The material sequenced was CD8+ T cells from peripheral blood mononuclear cells, taken after pregnancy. The receptors were gathered from a female donor with multiple sclerosis, enrolled in a pregnancy study.

V is TRBV6-5 and J is TRBJ2-7; 9 bases agree with TRBD1. J lost 4 bases, V lost 2 bases, and 6 bases had no gene match. Looked up from germline, CDR1 is MNHEY and CDR2 is SVGAGI. The CDR3 extends over 15 amino acids. DNA for the CDR3: TGTGCCAGCAGTTACGGACAGGGGTTGGGATACGAGCAGTACTTC. It specifies CASSYGQGLGYEQYF.

V gene TRBV7-8 combines with J gene TRBJ2-7; the match to TRBD2 covers 10 bases. V lost 5 bases, J lost 3 bases, and 16 bases stayed unmatched. Germline V gives CDR1 SGHVS, CDR2 FQNEAQ. CDR3 length: 18 residues. This CDR3 is CASSQLWGYSGRFYEQYF. The DNA for the CDR3 is TGTGCCAGCAGCCAATTATGGGGGTATAGCGGGAGGTTCTACGAGCAGTACTTC.

This chain links TRBV30 with TRBJ1-3; 7 nucleotides agree with TRBD1. The CDR3 length is 14 residues. V was clipped by 4 bases and J by 2 bases; unmatched bases: 5. The germline V gene has CDR1 GTSNPN and CDR2 SVGIG (reference sequence). The chain's CDR3 is CAWNKQGTGNTIYF. CDR3 nucleotide sequence: TGTGCCTGGAATAAACAGGGGACTGGAAACACCATATATTTT.

J is TRBJ1-2 and V is TRBV28; a weak D match, TRBD1 (6 bases). Deletions cut 3 bases from V and 6 bases from J, with 23 bases between. The CDR3 sequence is 17 residues long. Per germline, CDR1 MDHEN and CDR2 SYDVKM. The CDR3 bases are TGTGCCAGCAGTTTGCTCCCCGCCCCATCACAGGGCGATGGCTACACCTTC. The encoded protein is CASSLLPAPSQGDGYTF.

The chain has TRBV5-4 and TRBJ2-7, with TRBD2 matching 9 bases. Germline V gene data show CDR1 as SGHNT and CDR2 as YYREEE (reference sequence). The J segment lost 0 bases and the V segment lost 4 bases, leaving 14 bases of the junction unmatched. The CDR3 runs to 18 residues. The CDR3 sequence: CASSPPPSGRPSSYEQYF. CDR3 nucleotide sequence: TGTGCCAGCAGCCCACCACCCAGCGGGAGGCCAAGCTCCTACGAGCAGTACTTC.

The chain links TRBV7-9 to TRBJ2-2, with TRBD2 matching over 10 bases. The germline CDR1 and CDR2 sequences are SEHNR and FQNEAQ (reference sequence). The trim removed 5 bases at V and 1 base at J, leaving 4 bases unmatched. CDR3 length: 16 residues. CDR3 bases: TGTGCCAGCAGCCCTCGACTAGCGGGGAACACCGGGGAGCTGTTTTTT. Translated, it gives CASSPRLAGNTGELFF.

CDR3 amino acids: CATSRDRADTQYF. CDR3 coding DNA: TGTGCCACCAGCAGGGACAGGGCAGATACGCAGTATTTT. The V gene is TRBV15, the J gene TRBJ2-3; TRBD1 matches 8 bases. This CDR3 is built from 13 residues. V dropped 3 bases and J dropped 4; count of bases not matched to a gene: 0. Germline lookup yields CDR1 LNHNV and CDR2 YYDKDF (reference sequence).

This clone appeared a single time. V gene TRBV25-1 combines with J gene TRBJ2-1, with 8 nucleotides matching TRBD1. This CDR3 has 16 residues. The germline gives CDR1 MGHDK, CDR2 SYGVNS. With V trimmed by 2 bases and J by 4 bases, 7 bases remained unmatched. As DNA, the CDR3 is TGTGCCAGCAGTGAACCGGGACAGGTAGAGTACAATGAGCAGTTCTTC. This sequence encodes CASSEPGQVEYNEQFF.

This clone was detected once. The chain is built from TRBV29-1 and TRBJ2-7; TRBD2 might be the D (6 bases). The CDR3 runs 14 residues. From germline, CDR1 is SQVTM and CDR2 ANQGSEA. Trimming removed 3 bases at V and 0 bases at J, with 12 bases between. CDR3 residues: CSVETGESSYEQYF. The CDR3 bases are TGCAGCGTTGAGACGGGGGAGAGCTCCTACGAGCAGTACTTC.

This clone has just one count. This chain links TRBV13 with TRBJ2-1; D is perhaps TRBD1 (6 bases). Germline lookup yields CDR1 PRHDT and CDR2 FYEKMQ (reference sequence). The CDR3 runs to 17 residues. V was cut by 4 bases and J by 8 bases, with 24 bases left in between. In nucleotides, the CDR3 is TGTGCCAGCAGCTCCGAAAGGGACACCTCCCGGGTCGATGAGCAGTTCTTC. The encoded protein is CASSSERDTSRVDEQFF.

The chain has TRBV4-1 and TRBJ1-2; 8 positions agree with TRBD1. Trimming at V came to 6 bases and at J to 7 bases, leaving 10 bases not matched to a gene. Germline CDR1 reads MGHRA; CDR2 reads YSYEKL. CDR3 length: 14 residues. CDR3 protein: CASRNWQGAVGYTF. DNA for the CDR3: TGCGCCAGCAGAAATTGGCAGGGGGCGGTTGGCTACACCTTC.

This chain connects TRBV29-1 to TRBJ2-1, with 11 nucleotides matching TRBD1. The trim removed 0 bases at V and 5 bases at J, leaving 18 bases unmatched. The CDR3 loop spans 20 amino acids. The V gene's germline CDR1 is SQVTM and CDR2 ANQGSEA. CDR3 sequence: CSVEDGIEAAGTGGNNEQFF. For the CDR3, the DNA is TGCAGCGTTGAAGATGGGATCGAGGCGGCCGGGACAGGGGGGAACAATGAGCAGTTCTTC.

The chain is built from TRBV7-9 and TRBJ2-1; 7 nucleotides match TRBD2. The CDR3 contains 12 residues. The V gene end was trimmed by 3 bases and the J gene end by 9 bases; junction bases not matched to a gene: 2. Germline values: CDR1 SEHNR, CDR2 FQNEAQ (reference sequence). CDR3 loop: CASSFSSGEQFF. The CDR3 DNA reads as TGTGCCAGCAGCTTCTCTAGCGGTGAGCAGTTCTTC.

This clone was recorded once. The chain is built from TRBV19 and TRBJ2-3, with 10 nucleotides matching TRBD1. This CDR3 is built from 15 residues. Germline trimming cut 5 bases from V and 5 bases from J; bases unmatched to any gene: 7. Looked up from germline, CDR1 is LNHDA and CDR2 is SQIVND (reference sequence). CDR3 sequence reads: CASSLEGQGIDTQYF. As DNA, the CDR3 is TGTGCCAGTAGTCTCGAGGGACAGGGGATAGATACGCAGTATTTT.

V usage is TRBV29-1 and J usage is TRBJ2-7, with TRBD2 matching 10 bases. In germline, CDR1 is SQVTM, CDR2 ANQGSEA. V lost 5 bases, J lost 4 bases, and 5 bases stayed unmatched. This CDR3 spans 13 amino acids. CDR3 amino acids: CSVHLAGVYEQYF. The CDR3 DNA follows: TGCAGCGTTCACCTAGCGGGAGTTTACGAGCAGTACTTC.

The CDR3 DNA reads TGTGCCAGCACCCCTACCTTAGCGGGAGGGACTAATCAAGAGACCCAGTACTTC. Translating it yields CASTPTLAGGTNQETQYF. The J gene is TRBJ2-5, the V gene TRBV2, with 11 nucleotides matching TRBD2. The germline CDR1 and CDR2 sequences are SNHLY and FYNNEI. The V gene end was trimmed by 7 bases and the J gene end by 2 bases; junction bases not matched to a gene: 15. This CDR3 region has 18 residues.

The rearrangement joins TRBV11-1 to TRBJ2-5; 11 bases agree with TRBD2. The J call may be incorrect, as the DNA end agrees better with TRBJ2-7. This CDR3 region has 13 residues. In germline, CDR1 is SGHAT, CDR2 FQDESV (reference sequence). In DNA, the CDR3 is TGTGCCAGCAGTGGACTAGCGGGCTACGAGCAGTACTTC. Translated, it gives CASSGLAGYEQYF.

The chain recombines TRBV19 with TRBJ2-3, with TRBD2 matching over 13 bases. Germline values: CDR1 LNHDA, CDR2 SQIVND (reference sequence). The trim removed 3 bases at V and 7 bases at J, leaving 10 bases unmatched. CDR3 size: 17 residues. CDR3 bases: TGTGCCAGTAGTATTCTACCACTAGCGGGAGGGCCGTATACGCAGTATTTT. Its translation is CASSILPLAGGPYTQYF.

The chain uses TRBV19 and TRBJ1-1, with a weak D call TRBD1 (6 bases). V gave up 5 bases and J gave up 2 bases, with 21 bases separating them. Germline assignment: CDR1 LNHDA and CDR2 SQIVND (reference sequence). The CDR3 extends over 17 amino acids. The CDR3: CASSHSGLGGLNTEAFF. The CDR3 nucleotides are TGTGCCAGTAGTCATTCCGGATTGGGGGGGCTTAACACTGAAGCTTTCTTT.

About this clone: The same CDR3 is also encoded by other DNA sequences in this sample. The chain combines TRBV20-1 with TRBJ1-2; D ambiguous. V lost 0 bases to trimming and J lost 8 bases, with 7 bases between them. The CDR3 spans 11 residues. Looked up from germline, CDR1 is DFQATT and CDR2 is SNEGSKA (reference sequence). The CDR3 here is CSARDLGGYTF. CDR3 coding DNA: TGCAGTGCTAGAGATCTCGGGGGCTACACCTTC.

J is TRBJ2-5 and V is TRBV7-9; D remains ambiguous. CDR1 is SEHNR and CDR2 is FQNEAQ in the germline V gene (reference sequence). The CDR3 sequence is 17 residues long. V was cut by 4 bases and J by 1 base, with 19 bases left in between. The CDR3 DNA sequence: TGTGCCAGCAGCTGGTTCGCGGAATCGGAGTCCCAAGAGACCCAGTACTTC. Its protein is CASSWFAESESQETQYF. Supplemented by reference TRBV7-9 and TRBJ2-5, the full variable domain reads DTGVSQNPRHKITKRGQNVTFRCDPISEHNRLYWYRQTLGQGPEFLTYFQNEAQLEKSRLLSDRFSAERPKGSFSTLEIQRTEQGDSAMYLCASSWFAESESQETQYFGPGTRLLVL.

This clone was counted a single time. The chain recombines TRBV19 with TRBJ2-3; D is perhaps TRBD1 (6 bases). Trimming pared 7 bases from V and 4 bases from J, leaving 12 bases between. This CDR3 contains 13 residues. Germline CDR1 and CDR2: LNHDA and SQIVND (reference sequence). The CDR3: CASNLQGADTQYF. CDR3 nucleotide sequence: TGTGCCAGTAACCTACAGGGCGCAGATACGCAGTATTTT. The entire variable domain, with the rest obtained from reference TRBV19 and TRBJ2-3, is as follows: DGGITQSPKYLFRKEGQNVTLSCEQNLNHDAMYWYRQDPGQGLRLIYYSQIVNDFQKGDIAEGYSVSREKKESFPLTVTSAQKNPTAFYLCASNLQGADTQYFGPGTRLTVL.

The CDR3 spells CAISESHEGATNEKLFF. Here the CDR3 DNA reads TGTGCCATCAGTGAGTCGCACGAGGGCGCAACTAATGAAAAACTGTTTTTT. The chain combines TRBV10-3 with TRBJ1-4, with D uncertain. This CDR3 has 17 amino acids. Trimming shortened V by 0 bases and J by 0 bases, and 11 bases separated the two germline ends. CDR1 and CDR2 (germline): ENHRY, SYGVKD.

The chain has TRBV10-3 and TRBJ2-1; weak D call: TRBD1 (6 bases). Germline V CDR1 and CDR2: ENHRY, SYGVKD. The CDR3 is 14 amino acids. Trimming cost V 3 bases and J 3 bases, with 9 bases left between them. CDR3 DNA: TGTGCCATCAGTGAATCGGACAGCTACAATGAGCAGTTCTTC. It encodes CAISESDSYNEQFF.